A selection of T cell receptor beta chains follows, all from one sample in a study of T cell responses to AZD1222 COVID-19 vaccine. Using immunoSEQ multiplex PCR, the repertoire was profiled, and TCRdb retains in-frame clones only, with some absent. The table records more than 85,000 clones, 91% of them present only once. The sequencing here drew on peripheral blood, taken on day 0 of AZD1222 vaccination. These receptors were obtained from an adult in good health. Both conserved end residues are part of each CDR3. The D gene is left open where the match is weak. Clone size is not always given. Where it is, it says once, few, many or a class for expanded clones.

cdr3_aa: CASSPHDYEQYF; cdr3_nt: TGTGCCAGCAGCCCCCACGATTACGAGCAGTACTTC; v_call: TRBV7-9; j_call: TRBJ2-7; clone_size: -; d_call: -
cdr3_aa: CASHSGGETQYF; cdr3_nt: TGTGCCAGCCACAGCGGGGGTGAGACCCAGTACTTC; v_call: TRBV5-4; j_call: TRBJ2-5; clone_size: -; d_call: TRBD2
cdr3_aa: CASRSAGSVENYGYTF; cdr3_nt: TGCGCCAGCAGGTCTGCTGGGTCAGTTGAGAACTATGGCTACACCTTC; v_call: TRBV4-1; j_call: TRBJ1-2; clone_size: -; d_call: -
cdr3_aa: CASSQGRKETQYF; cdr3_nt: TGTGCCAGCAGCCAAGGTCGTAAAGAGACCCAGTACTTC; v_call: TRBV4-2; j_call: TRBJ2-5; clone_size: -; d_call: -
cdr3_aa: CASSQTNRDREYEQYF; cdr3_nt: TGTGCCAGCAGCCAGACAAACCGGGACCGGGAGTACGAGCAGTACTTC; v_call: TRBV3-1/TRBV3-2; j_call: TRBJ2-7; clone_size: -; d_call: -
cdr3_aa: CASSQGFGASYGYTF; cdr3_nt: TGTGCCAGCAGCCAAGGGTTCGGTGCATCCTATGGCTACACCTTC; v_call: TRBV4-2; j_call: TRBJ1-2; clone_size: -; d_call: -
cdr3_aa: CASSPEAGQPQHF; cdr3_nt: TGCGCCAGCAGCCCAGAAGCGGGTCAGCCCCAGCATTTT; v_call: TRBV4-3; j_call: TRBJ1-5; clone_size: -; d_call: -
cdr3_aa: CASSLGGGYEQYF; cdr3_nt: TGTGCCAGCAGCTTAGGGGGGGGCTACGAGCAGTACTTC; v_call: TRBV7-8; j_call: TRBJ2-7; clone_size: once; d_call: TRBD2
cdr3_aa: CASSLTIQETQYF; cdr3_nt: TGTGCCAGCAGTTTGACGATTCAAGAGACCCAGTACTTC; v_call: TRBV28; j_call: TRBJ2-5; clone_size: few; d_call: -
cdr3_aa: CAWRDGRNQGETQYF; cdr3_nt: TGTGCCTGGAGGGATGGACGAAACCAGGGGGAGACCCAGTACTTC; v_call: TRBV30; j_call: TRBJ2-5; clone_size: -; d_call: -
cdr3_aa: CASSLFGPNRSYNSPLHF; cdr3_nt: TGTGCCAGCAGTTTATTTGGCCCCAACAGATCCTATAATTCACCCCTCCACTTT; v_call: TRBV27; j_call: TRBJ1-6; clone_size: -; d_call: -
cdr3_aa: CASSYSSVTGELFF; cdr3_nt: TGTGCCAGCAGTTACTCGTCGGTTACCGGGGAGCTGTTTTTT; v_call: TRBV6-5; j_call: TRBJ2-2; clone_size: -; d_call: -
cdr3_aa: CASSVLPGGANEQYF; cdr3_nt: TGTGCCAGCAGCGTCCTACCCGGGGGGGCTAATGAGCAGTACTTC; v_call: TRBV9; j_call: TRBJ2-7; clone_size: -; d_call: TRBD2
cdr3_aa: CASSFRGGDTEAFF; cdr3_nt: TGTGCCAGCAGCTTCAGGGGTGGGGACACTGAAGCTTTCTTT; v_call: TRBV7-2; j_call: TRBJ1-1; clone_size: -; d_call: -
cdr3_aa: CASSLAQGVLLFGYTF; cdr3_nt: TGTGCCAGCAGCTTGGCTCAGGGGGTCCTTCTATTTGGCTACACCTTC; v_call: TRBV5-6; j_call: TRBJ1-2; clone_size: -; d_call: TRBD1
cdr3_aa: CASSTQGGNQPQHF; cdr3_nt: TGTGCCAGTAGTACCCAGGGGGGCAATCAGCCCCAGCATTTT; v_call: TRBV19; j_call: TRBJ1-5; clone_size: -; d_call: TRBD1
cdr3_aa: CTSSHGGIPTDTQYF; cdr3_nt: TGCACCAGCAGCCACGGCGGAATACCCACAGATACGCAGTATTTT; v_call: TRBV1; j_call: TRBJ2-3; clone_size: once; d_call: -
cdr3_aa: CASTNSGTGGGEQYF; cdr3_nt: TGTGCCAGCACCAACTCCGGGACCGGGGGGGGCGAGCAGTACTTC; v_call: TRBV6-5; j_call: TRBJ2-7; clone_size: -; d_call: TRBD2
cdr3_aa: CASSWGQNTEAFF; cdr3_nt: TGTGCCAGCAGCTGGGGACAGAACACTGAAGCTTTCTTT; v_call: TRBV5-8; j_call: TRBJ1-1; clone_size: -; d_call: -
cdr3_aa: CASSRRQDNNYGYTF; cdr3_nt: TGTGCCAGCAGCCGCAGACAGGACAACAACTATGGCTACACCTTC; v_call: TRBV7-8; j_call: TRBJ1-2; clone_size: -; d_call: -
cdr3_aa: CASSLDTGGFGTEAFF; cdr3_nt: TGTGCCAGCAGCTTGGACACAGGGGGCTTCGGCACTGAAGCTTTCTTT; v_call: TRBV5-4; j_call: TRBJ1-1; clone_size: -; d_call: TRBD1
cdr3_aa: CASSITGPNYGYTF; cdr3_nt: TGTGCCAGTAGTATAACAGGACCCAACTATGGCTACACCTTC; v_call: TRBV19; j_call: TRBJ1-2; clone_size: -; d_call: -
cdr3_aa: CASSLAEVPRDYGYTF; cdr3_nt: TGTGCCAGCAGCTTGGCCGAGGTCCCGAGGGACTATGGCTACACCTTC; v_call: TRBV5-5; j_call: TRBJ1-2; clone_size: once; d_call: -
cdr3_aa: CAISPGQGIYEQYF; cdr3_nt: TGTGCCATCAGCCCGGGACAGGGGATCTACGAGCAGTACTTC; v_call: TRBV10-3; j_call: TRBJ2-7; clone_size: -; d_call: TRBD1
cdr3_aa: CASSERVGTVYQPQHF; cdr3_nt: TGTGCCAGCAGTGAAAGGGTCGGGACAGTATATCAGCCCCAGCATTTT; v_call: TRBV2; j_call: TRBJ1-5; clone_size: -; d_call: TRBD1
cdr3_aa: CASSIPGPAYNEQFF; cdr3_nt: TGTGCCAGCTCGATACCGGGTCCGGCCTACAATGAGCAGTTCTTC; v_call: TRBV2; j_call: TRBJ2-1; clone_size: -; d_call: -
cdr3_aa: CASSLGSRGNTIYF; cdr3_nt: TGTGCCAGCAGCCTGGGCAGCCGAGGAAACACCATATATTTT; v_call: TRBV3-1/TRBV3-2; j_call: TRBJ1-3; clone_size: -; d_call: -
cdr3_aa: CASSLTGRFNGYTF; cdr3_nt: TGTGCCAGCAGCTTGACAGGGAGGTTCAATGGCTACACCTTC; v_call: TRBV5-5; j_call: TRBJ1-2; clone_size: once; d_call: -
cdr3_aa: CASSYSPGGMGEAFF; cdr3_nt: TGTGCCAGCAGTTACTCACCAGGGGGCATGGGTGAAGCTTTCTTT; v_call: TRBV6-5; j_call: TRBJ1-1; clone_size: few; d_call: TRBD1
cdr3_aa: CASRTDTYEQYF; cdr3_nt: TGTGCCAGCAGAACCGACACCTACGAGCAGTACTTC; v_call: TRBV6-5; j_call: TRBJ2-7; clone_size: -; d_call: -
cdr3_aa: CASSRTRGPHGDVELFF; cdr3_nt: TGTGCCAGCTCACGGACGAGAGGTCCTCATGGGGATGTGGAACTGTTTTTT; v_call: TRBV18; j_call: TRBJ1-4; clone_size: -; d_call: -
cdr3_aa: CASSVGEPDTQYF; cdr3_nt: TGTGCCAGCAGCGTAGGGGAACCAGATACGCAGTATTTT; v_call: TRBV9; j_call: TRBJ2-3; clone_size: -; d_call: -
cdr3_aa: CASSYSKQASGNTIYF; cdr3_nt: TGTGCCAGCAGTTACTCGAAACAGGCGTCTGGAAACACCATATATTTT; v_call: TRBV6-5; j_call: TRBJ1-3; clone_size: -; d_call: -
cdr3_aa: CASSYRGSRDEKLFF; cdr3_nt: TGTGCCAGCAGCTACAGGGGAAGTAGGGATGAAAAACTGTTTTTT; v_call: TRBV3-1/TRBV3-2; j_call: TRBJ1-4; clone_size: -; d_call: TRBD1
cdr3_aa: CASSSTGDRMNTEAFF; cdr3_nt: TGTGCCAGCAGTTCGACAGGAGATCGGATGAACACTGAAGCTTTCTTT; v_call: TRBV28; j_call: TRBJ1-1; clone_size: few; d_call: -
cdr3_aa: CASSRSQLGGLVEDTQYF; cdr3_nt: TGTGCCAGCAGCCGTTCCCAATTAGGGGGACTGGTGGAAGATACGCAGTATTTT; v_call: TRBV3-1/TRBV3-2; j_call: TRBJ2-3; clone_size: -; d_call: -
cdr3_aa: CASSQGWAGQNTEAFF; cdr3_nt: TGCGCCAGCAGCCAAGGGTGGGCAGGGCAGAACACTGAAGCTTTCTTT; v_call: TRBV4-1; j_call: TRBJ1-1; clone_size: -; d_call: -
cdr3_aa: CASSFRDTDTQYF; cdr3_nt: TGCGCCAGCAGCTTCCGGGACACAGATACGCAGTATTTT; v_call: TRBV5-1; j_call: TRBJ2-3; clone_size: -; d_call: -
cdr3_aa: CASSSIPEVMNTEAFF; cdr3_nt: TGTGCCAGCAGCTCAATACCCGAGGTCATGAACACTGAAGCTTTCTTT; v_call: TRBV11-1; j_call: TRBJ1-1; clone_size: once; d_call: -
cdr3_aa: CASSPVLSGANVLTF; cdr3_nt: TGTGCCAGCAGCCCCGTACTGTCTGGGGCCAACGTCCTGACTTTC; v_call: TRBV11-2; j_call: TRBJ2-6; clone_size: -; d_call: -
cdr3_aa: CASGLARPGQGNQPQHF; cdr3_nt: TGTGCTAGTGGTTTGGCGCGTCCCGGCCAGGGAAATCAGCCCCAGCATTTT; v_call: TRBV12-5; j_call: TRBJ1-5; clone_size: -; d_call: -
cdr3_aa: CASSWASGRNEQFF; cdr3_nt: TGTGCCAGCAGCTGGGCTAGCGGGAGAAATGAGCAGTTCTTC; v_call: TRBV7-9; j_call: TRBJ2-1; clone_size: -; d_call: TRBD2
cdr3_aa: CASSLAWGSYEQYF; cdr3_nt: TGTGCCAGCAGCTTAGCGTGGGGCTCCTACGAGCAGTACTTC; v_call: TRBV7-2; j_call: TRBJ2-7; clone_size: -; d_call: -
cdr3_aa: CASSLGTGPGQPQHF; cdr3_nt: TGTGCCAGCAGCCTAGGGACAGGGCCAGGACAGCCCCAGCATTTT; v_call: TRBV7-3; j_call: TRBJ1-5; clone_size: -; d_call: TRBD1
cdr3_aa: CASSSPQGRYYGYTF; cdr3_nt: TGTGCCAGCTCATCTCCGCAGGGGCGATACTATGGCTACACCTTC; v_call: TRBV18; j_call: TRBJ1-2; clone_size: -; d_call: -
cdr3_aa: CASSLFLGGNEQFF; cdr3_nt: TGTGCCAGCAGTTTATTTCTGGGGGGGAATGAGCAGTTCTTC; v_call: TRBV27; j_call: TRBJ2-1; clone_size: once; d_call: TRBD2
cdr3_aa: CASGRDLRNTGELFF; cdr3_nt: TGTGCCAGTGGCAGGGATTTGAGAAACACCGGGGAGCTGTTTTTT; v_call: TRBV19; j_call: TRBJ2-2; clone_size: -; d_call: -
cdr3_aa: CASRLQEFGTEAFF; cdr3_nt: TGTGCCAGCAGACTCCAGGAGTTTGGCACTGAAGCTTTCTTT; v_call: TRBV27; j_call: TRBJ1-1; clone_size: -; d_call: -
cdr3_aa: CASSSPMGAQDTQYF; cdr3_nt: TGTGCCAGCAGTTCGCCCATGGGGGCGCAAGATACGCAGTATTTT; v_call: TRBV6-5; j_call: TRBJ2-3; clone_size: once; d_call: -
cdr3_aa: CASSYSGAQPQHF; cdr3_nt: TGTGCCAGCAGTTACTCAGGGGCGCAGCCCCAGCATTTT; v_call: TRBV6-5; j_call: TRBJ1-5; clone_size: -; d_call: -